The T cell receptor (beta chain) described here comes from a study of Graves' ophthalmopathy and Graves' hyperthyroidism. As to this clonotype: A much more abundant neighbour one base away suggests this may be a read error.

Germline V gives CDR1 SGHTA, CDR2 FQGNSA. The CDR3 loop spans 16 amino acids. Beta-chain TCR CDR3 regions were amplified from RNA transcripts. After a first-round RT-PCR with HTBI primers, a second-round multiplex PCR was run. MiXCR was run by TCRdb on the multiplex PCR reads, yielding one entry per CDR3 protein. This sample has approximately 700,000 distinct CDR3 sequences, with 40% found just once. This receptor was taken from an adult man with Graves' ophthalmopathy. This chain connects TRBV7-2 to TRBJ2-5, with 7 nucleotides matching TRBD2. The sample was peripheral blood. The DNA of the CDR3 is TGTGCCAGCAGCTTGGCCGCGGGAGACCCCGAAGAGGCCCAGTACTTC. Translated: CASSLAAGDPEEAQYF.